The sequence of this TCR beta chain was determined in a study of cytomegalovirus exposure and HLA in healthy donors. Regarding the study as a whole: Usually a TCR sequence was rare, but some public TCRs were found in many donors.

60 Vbeta and 13 Jbeta primers were used in PCR. Data came from immunoSEQ multiplex PCR; TCRdb stores just in-frame clones and leaves some out. The sample holds about 76,000 clones; approximately 70% are singletons and the top ten take 4.9%. The CDR3 contains 15 residues. Trimming shortened V by 1 base and J by 2 bases, and 12 bases separated the two germline ends. In germline, CDR1 is SGHAT, CDR2 FQNNGV. About this clone: Its target is not known.

The sample comprised PBMCs. The chain uses TRBV11-2 and TRBJ2-7; D not certain. The TCR originated in a man in his fifties or sixties in good health and CMV-seropositive. CDR3 amino acids: CASSLGPLPAYEQYF. Here the CDR3 DNA reads TGTGCCAGCAGCTTAGGTCCCCTACCTGCCTACGAGCAGTACTTC.